This T cell receptor beta chain was identified during a study of blood T cells in healthy people across ages. Study findings and constraints: Roughly linearly, TCR beta diversity per million T cells fell as age increased.

The ends were cut back, 4 bases at V and 4 bases at J, with 14 bases in the middle. The germline gives CDR1 MNHNY, CDR2 SVGAGI (reference sequence). The CDR3 length is 16 residues. They isolated at least 6 million PBMCs from each sample. Next came a second PCR, run for roughly 6 to 11 cycles, which used a sample-barcoded 5' primer along with a J-beta primer mix. All cDNA molecules were each tagged by a template-switch adaptor with 12 random nucleotides. TCRdb used MiXCR to reprocess the 5' RACE reads, holding one entry per CDR3 protein. The table includes approximately 810,000 distinct CDR3 sequences, less than 35% detected once. This clonotype occurred many times. Antigen unknown.

The chain recombines TRBV6-6 with TRBJ2-6; perhaps TRBD1 as D (6 bases). The sequencing sample was made of blood. The receptor comes from an elderly woman in good health. The CDR3 DNA follows: TGTGCCAGCAGTTTTCAACAGGGCCCCGGGGCCAACGTCCTGACTTTC. Protein product: CASSFQQGPGANVLTF.